The T cell receptor (beta chain) under discussion was sequenced for a study of tumor-infiltrating lymphocytes in primary liver carcinoma. About the research overall: Surgical resection treated primary liver carcinoma in the patients. These patients were men and women whose ages were 30 to 69 years. Study conclusions and caveats: The difference in top-250-clone fraction between tumors and blood was significant, favoring tumors (p = 0.039).

The input was 450 to 500 ng total RNA; TCR beta cDNA was made from it with a constant-region primer. Three rounds of nested multiplex PCR with slightly modified ARM-PCR produced TCR beta libraries. PCR rounds one and two used TRBV1-TRBV30 forward primers with a C-beta reverse primer for about 9 cycles each. From the multiplex PCR reads, TCRdb called clonotypes with MiXCR, one entry per CDR3 protein. The sample includes approximately 300,000 distinct CDR3 sequences, 65% of them seen just once. A remark on this clonotype: Its antigen remains unidentified. This is likely a read error, given that the CDR3 carries no conserved phenylalanine or tryptophan at its end.

Germline DNA was also extracted, with blood RNA taken from unsorted whole blood. Trimming pared 1 base from V and 5 bases from J, leaving 11 bases between. Germline CDR1 KGHDR, CDR2 SFDVKD. There are 15 residues in the CDR3. The chain is built from TRBV24-1 and TRBJ2-1, with TRBD1 as a possible D gene (6 bases). Material: peripheral blood. The receptor comes from a man aged 35-49 years with primary liver carcinoma and hepatitis B virus infection. The CDR3 is CATSDFYGTNNEQFS. The CDR3 DNA reads TGTGCCACCAGTGATTTCTACGGGACAAACAATGAGCAGTTCTCC.